This record covers a single TCR beta chain. Its antigen is not known. Reverse transcribed after extraction, RNA yielded cDNA as the sequencing template. The assay was immunoSEQ multiplex PCR, and TCRdb's table has in-frame clones only and misses some. Among about 270,000 clones listed, 60% were seen once. The data were obtained in a study of CD8+ T cells in alopecia areata. As for the study in general: Dosing spanned 6 to 18 months on tofacitinib, then 6 months off drug.

Whole-study findings and limits: Tofacitinib significantly decreased scalp clonality and expanded CD8+ clones among top 100. Elevated clonality characterized lesional scalp relative to normal scalp, particularly in alopecia totalis/universalis.

V was shortened by 8 bases and J by 3 bases, with 11 bases between the two germline ends. Germline V gene data show CDR1 as MDHEN and CDR2 as SYDVKM. The CDR3 extends over 12 amino acids. Treatment specified: oral pan-JAK inhibitor, 5-10 mg twice daily. In alopecia areata patients, both lesional scalp punch biopsies and peripheral blood were collected. This chain links TRBV28 with TRBJ2-7; TRBD1 is a possible D gene (7 bases). The origin of this receptor is a human donor with alopecia areata. The material sequenced was CD4+ T cells sorted from blood, taken between weeks 51 and 52, from a patient treated with tofacitinib. CDR3 in DNA: TGTGCCAGCGCGGGGACAGTCTACGAGCAGTACTTC. The encoded protein is CASAGTVYEQYF.